The present entry profiles one T cell receptor beta chain with its context. Its antigen is unidentified. PCR employed 60 Vbeta and 13 Jbeta primers. Only in-frame clones appear in the TCRdb table, and some are missing; sequencing was by immunoSEQ multiplex PCR. The sample includes 120,000 or so clones, 80% of them seen just once. The sample originates from a study of cytomegalovirus exposure and HLA in healthy donors. The study, taken as a whole, reports: In a later analysis, CMV-associated beta chains were mostly HLA-associated, it appeared. Listed as cytomegalovirus-associated were over 150 TCR beta chains. Excluded were some V segments that proved indistinguishable, including TRBV6-2 and TRBV6-3. A later analysis, which compared TCR beta chains of equal frequency, found the HLA-associated ones more clonally expanded.

The V segment lost 5 bases and the J segment 8 bases; nucleotides outside the gene matches: 12. The CDR3 totals 16 residues. CDR1 ENHRY and CDR2 SYGVKD come from the germline V gene. The chain links TRBV10-3 to TRBJ2-1; 10 bases line up with TRBD2. The TCR was taken from a human donor in good health. The specimen sequenced was PBMCs. This CDR3 is CAISPQRSSGGYEQFF. DNA for the CDR3: TGTGCCATCAGTCCACAAAGGTCTAGCGGGGGATATGAGCAGTTCTTC.